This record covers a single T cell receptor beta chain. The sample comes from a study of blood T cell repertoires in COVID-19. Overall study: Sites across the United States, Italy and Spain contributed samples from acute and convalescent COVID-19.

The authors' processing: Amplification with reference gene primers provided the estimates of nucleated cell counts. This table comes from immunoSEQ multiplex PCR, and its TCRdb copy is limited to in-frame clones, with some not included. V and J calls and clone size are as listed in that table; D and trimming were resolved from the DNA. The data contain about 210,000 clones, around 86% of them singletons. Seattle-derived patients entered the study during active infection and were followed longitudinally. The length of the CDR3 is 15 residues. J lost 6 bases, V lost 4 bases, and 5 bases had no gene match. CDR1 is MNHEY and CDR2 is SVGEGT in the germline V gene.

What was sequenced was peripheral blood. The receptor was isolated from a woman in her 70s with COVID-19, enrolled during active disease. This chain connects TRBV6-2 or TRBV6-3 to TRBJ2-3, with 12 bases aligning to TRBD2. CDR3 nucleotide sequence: TGTGCCAGCAGTTCGGGACTAGCGGGTTTGGATACGCAGTATTTT. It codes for CASSSGLAGLDTQYF.